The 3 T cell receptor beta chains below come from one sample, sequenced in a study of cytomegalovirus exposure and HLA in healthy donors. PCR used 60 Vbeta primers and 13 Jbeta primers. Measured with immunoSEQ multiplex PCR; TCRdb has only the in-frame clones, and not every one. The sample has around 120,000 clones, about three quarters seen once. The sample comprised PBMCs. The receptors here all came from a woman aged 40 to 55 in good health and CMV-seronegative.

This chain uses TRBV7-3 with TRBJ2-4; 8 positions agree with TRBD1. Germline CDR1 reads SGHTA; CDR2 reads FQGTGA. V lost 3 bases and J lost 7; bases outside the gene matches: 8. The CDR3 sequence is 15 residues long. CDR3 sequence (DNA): TGTGCCAGCAGCTTCGGACAGGGCGTAGGGAACATTCAGTACTTC. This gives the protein CASSFGQGVGNIQYF.

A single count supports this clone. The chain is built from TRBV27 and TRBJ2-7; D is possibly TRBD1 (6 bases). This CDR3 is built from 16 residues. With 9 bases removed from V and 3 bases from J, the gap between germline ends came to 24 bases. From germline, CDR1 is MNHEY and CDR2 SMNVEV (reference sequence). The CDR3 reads CASHGLQGGIGYEQYF. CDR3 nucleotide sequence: TGTGCCAGTCATGGACTCCAAGGGGGAATCGGCTACGAGCAGTACTTC.

The CDR3 spells CASSRRDRGIMAPLHF. The DNA of the CDR3 is TGTGCCAGCAGTAGAAGGGACAGGGGGATCATGGCACCCCTCCACTTT. V and J are TRBV25-1 and TRBJ1-6, with 11 bases lining up with TRBD1. The CDR3 extends over 16 amino acids. Looked up from germline, CDR1 is MGHDK and CDR2 is SYGVNS. Trimming cost V 5 bases and J 11 bases; bases outside gene matches: 11. Combining the CDR3 with reference TRBV25-1 and TRBJ1-6 gives the whole variable domain EADIYQTPRYLVIGTGKKITLECSQTMGHDKMYWYQQDPGMELHLIHYSYGVNSTEKGDLSSESTVSRIRTEHFPLTLESARPSHTSQYLCASSRRDRGIMAPLHFGNGTRLTVT.